These T cell receptor beta chains were read from a single sample in a study of immune characteristics of hereditary and idiopathic chronic pancreatitis. TCRdb keeps only in-frame clones here, not all; method: immunoSEQ multiplex PCR. This table has about 9,400 clones, roughly three quarters appearing once. The specimen sequenced was pancreas tissue with idiopathic chronic pancreatitis. These TCRs come from a human donor with chronic pancreatitis. The CDR3 runs from the conserved cysteine through the conserved F or W.

>TRBV7-2
CASSFWGYNSPLHF
>TRBV2
CASSEYDDRGTEAFF
>TRBV28
CASRTGQNFYNSPLHF
>TRBV7-8
CASSTQGEGEKLFF
>TRBV5-1
CASGNGDGNTEAFF
>TRBV7-2
CASSPGQGMDTQYF
>TRBV12-3/TRBV12-4
CASSRDLRKYF
>TRBV14
CASSRLGQGSNTEAFF
>TRBV30
CAWSLGGSVYNEQFF
>TRBV5-1
CASSLQSRDTDTQYF
>TRBV18
CASSPNSDRVGGYTF
>TRBV27
CASSLSQGAGFEQFF
>TRBV4-1
CASSQEVAVPDTQYF
>TRBV20-1
CSASRSSGVADTQYF
>TRBV18
CASSLSPLGSQYF
>TRBV7-9
CASSAGQSWGYTF
>TRBV27
CASAGTLKNIQYF
>TRBV24-1
CATSAITGAGETQYF
>TRBV2
CASSEGTEAFF
>TRBV7-9
CASSHKGDNSPLHF
>TRBV5-1
CASSLSFDRAGGYTF
>TRBV7-9
CASSFPTSGGANNEQFF
>TRBV25-1
CASSDLGGPYNEQFF
>TRBV5-4
CASSLFGDKAGGNTGELFF
>TRBV5-1
CASSLLMTGGQTGELFF
>TRBV11-2
CASSSSWGGTVLYETQYF
>TRBV5-5
CASSLVGGLGMNTEAFF
>TRBV9
CASSVGELAGSVQYF
>TRBV6-5
CASTPGTTGELFF
>TRBV5-1
CASSLEGQGAETQYF
>TRBV28
CASKRGGSNSPLHF
>TRBV12-3/TRBV12-4
CASSFAGYQPQHF
>TRBV5-5
CASSFGQGVDYGYTF
>TRBV29-1
CSVEEGTSGGNEQFF
>TRBV6-2/TRBV6-3
CASSRRTSGDTDTQYF
>TRBV28
CASSFLGMDASRELFF
>TRBV6-5
CASNRDRVQETQYF
>TRBV7-9
CASSLSRGANEQFF
>TRBV27
CASGAEQGSYGYTF
>TRBV5-8
CASSPGEGGNEKLFF
>TRBV5-8
CASSRTSFRAETQYF
>TRBV4-2
CSSSQRGAGAGGSSYNEQFF
>TRBV19
CASTLGVRGTEAFF